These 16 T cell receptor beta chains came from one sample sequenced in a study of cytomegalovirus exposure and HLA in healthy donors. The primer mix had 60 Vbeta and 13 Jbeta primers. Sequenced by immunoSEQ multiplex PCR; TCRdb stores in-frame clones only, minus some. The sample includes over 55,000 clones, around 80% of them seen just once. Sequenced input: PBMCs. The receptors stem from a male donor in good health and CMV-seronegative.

CDR3 nucleotides: TGCGCCAGCAGCCAATCCGGACTAGCGGGGGAGGCAGATACGCAGTATTTT. As protein: CASSQSGLAGEADTQYF. The chain links TRBV4-3 to TRBJ2-3; TRBD2 matches 13 bases. The ends lost 2 bases at V and 4 bases at J; junction bases unmatched: 6. The CDR3 extends over 17 amino acids. The V gene's germline CDR1 is LGHNA and CDR2 YSLEER.

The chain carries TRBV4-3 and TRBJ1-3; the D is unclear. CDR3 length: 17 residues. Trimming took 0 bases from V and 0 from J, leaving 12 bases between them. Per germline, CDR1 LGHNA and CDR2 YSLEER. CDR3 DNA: TGCGCCAGCAGCCAAGAAGTAGTTCTCTACTCTGGAAACACCATATATTTT. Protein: CASSQEVVLYSGNTIYF.

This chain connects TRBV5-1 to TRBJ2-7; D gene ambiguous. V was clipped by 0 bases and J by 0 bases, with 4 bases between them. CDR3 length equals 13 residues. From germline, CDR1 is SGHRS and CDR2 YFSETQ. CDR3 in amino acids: CASSLDNSYEQYF. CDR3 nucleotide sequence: TGCGCCAGCAGCTTGGACAACTCCTACGAGCAGTACTTC.

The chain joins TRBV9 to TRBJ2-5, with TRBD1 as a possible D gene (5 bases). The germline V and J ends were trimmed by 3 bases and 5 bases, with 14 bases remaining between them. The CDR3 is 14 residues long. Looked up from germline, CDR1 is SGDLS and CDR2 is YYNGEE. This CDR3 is CASSGRVVGETQYF. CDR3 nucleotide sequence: TGTGCCAGCAGCGGCAGGGTTGTAGGGGAGACCCAGTACTTC.

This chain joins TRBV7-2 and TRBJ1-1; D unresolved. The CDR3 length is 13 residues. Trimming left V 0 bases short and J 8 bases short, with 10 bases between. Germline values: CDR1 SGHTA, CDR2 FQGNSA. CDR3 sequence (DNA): TGTGCCAGCAGCTTAGCCCCCCGGGAGGAAGCTTTCTTT. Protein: CASSLAPREEAFF.

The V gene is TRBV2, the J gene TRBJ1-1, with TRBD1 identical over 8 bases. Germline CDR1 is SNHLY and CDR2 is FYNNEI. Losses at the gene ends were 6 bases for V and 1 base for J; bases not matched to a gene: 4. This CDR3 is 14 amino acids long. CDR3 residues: CASRAGQGNTEAFF. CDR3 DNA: TGTGCCAGCAGAGCAGGACAGGGGAACACTGAAGCTTTCTTT.

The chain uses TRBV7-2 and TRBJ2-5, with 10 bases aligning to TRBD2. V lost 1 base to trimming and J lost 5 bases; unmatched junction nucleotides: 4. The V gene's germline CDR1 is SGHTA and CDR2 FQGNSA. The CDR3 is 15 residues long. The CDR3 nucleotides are TGTGCCAGCAGCTTAGAACTAGCGGGGTACGAGACCCAGTACTTC. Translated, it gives CASSLELAGYETQYF.

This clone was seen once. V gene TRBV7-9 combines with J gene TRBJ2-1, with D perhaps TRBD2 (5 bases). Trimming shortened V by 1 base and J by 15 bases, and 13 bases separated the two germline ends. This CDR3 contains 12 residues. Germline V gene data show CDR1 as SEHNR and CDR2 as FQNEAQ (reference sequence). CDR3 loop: CASSLGAAGGFF. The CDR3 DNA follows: TGTGCCAGCAGCTTAGGAGCAGCCGGAGGGTTCTTC.

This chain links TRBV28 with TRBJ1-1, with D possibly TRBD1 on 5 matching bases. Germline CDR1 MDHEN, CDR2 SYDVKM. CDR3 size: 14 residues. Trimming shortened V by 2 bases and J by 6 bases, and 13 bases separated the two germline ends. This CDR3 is CASSLNPGGAEAFF. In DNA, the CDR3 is TGTGCCAGCAGTTTAAACCCAGGAGGGGCTGAAGCTTTCTTT.

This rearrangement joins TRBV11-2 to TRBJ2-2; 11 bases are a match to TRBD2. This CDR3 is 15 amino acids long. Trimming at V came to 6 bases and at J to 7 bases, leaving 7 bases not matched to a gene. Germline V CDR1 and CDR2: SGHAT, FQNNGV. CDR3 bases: TGTGCCAGCAGGTCCACTAGCGGGGGTCACGGGGAGCTGTTTTTT. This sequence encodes CASRSTSGGHGELFF.

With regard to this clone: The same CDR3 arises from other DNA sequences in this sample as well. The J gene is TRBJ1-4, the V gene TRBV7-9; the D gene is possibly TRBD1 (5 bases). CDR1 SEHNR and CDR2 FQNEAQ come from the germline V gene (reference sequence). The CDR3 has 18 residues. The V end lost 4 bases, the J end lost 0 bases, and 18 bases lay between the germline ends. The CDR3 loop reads CASSSWGEPLTTNEKLFF. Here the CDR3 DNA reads TGTGCCAGCAGCTCCTGGGGGGAACCACTAACAACTAATGAAAAACTGTTTTTT.

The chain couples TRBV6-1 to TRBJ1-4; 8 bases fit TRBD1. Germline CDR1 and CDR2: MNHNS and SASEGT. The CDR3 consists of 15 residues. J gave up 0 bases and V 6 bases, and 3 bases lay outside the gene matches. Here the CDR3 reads CASRDRGATNEKLFF. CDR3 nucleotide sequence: TGTGCCAGCAGAGACAGGGGAGCAACTAATGAAAAACTGTTTTTT.

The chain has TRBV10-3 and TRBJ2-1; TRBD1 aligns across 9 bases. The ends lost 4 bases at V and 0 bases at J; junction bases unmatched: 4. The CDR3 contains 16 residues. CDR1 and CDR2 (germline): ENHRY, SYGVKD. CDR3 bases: TGTGCCATCAGTGCACAGGGGGCCAGCTCCTACAATGAGCAGTTCTTC. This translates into CAISAQGASSYNEQFF.

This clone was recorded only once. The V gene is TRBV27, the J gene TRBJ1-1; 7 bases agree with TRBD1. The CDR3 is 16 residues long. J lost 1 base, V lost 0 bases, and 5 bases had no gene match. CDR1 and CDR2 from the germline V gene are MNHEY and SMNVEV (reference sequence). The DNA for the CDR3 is TGTGCCAGCAGTTTATCGGTCCAGGGGGGGAACACTGAAGCTTTCTTT. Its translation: CASSLSVQGGNTEAFF.

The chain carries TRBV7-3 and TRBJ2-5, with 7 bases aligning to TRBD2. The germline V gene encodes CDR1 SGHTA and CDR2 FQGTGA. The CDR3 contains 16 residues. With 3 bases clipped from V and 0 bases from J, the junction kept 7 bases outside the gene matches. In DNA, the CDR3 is TGTGCCAGCAGCTTTAAGGTCGGGGGGAACCAAGAGACCCAGTACTTC. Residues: CASSFKVGGNQETQYF.

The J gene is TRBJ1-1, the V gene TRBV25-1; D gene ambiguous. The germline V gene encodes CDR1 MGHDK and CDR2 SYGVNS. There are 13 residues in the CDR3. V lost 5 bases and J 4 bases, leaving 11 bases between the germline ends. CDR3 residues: CASSSLLLTEAFF. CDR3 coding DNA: TGTGCCAGCAGTAGCCTCCTTCTCACTGAAGCTTTCTTT.